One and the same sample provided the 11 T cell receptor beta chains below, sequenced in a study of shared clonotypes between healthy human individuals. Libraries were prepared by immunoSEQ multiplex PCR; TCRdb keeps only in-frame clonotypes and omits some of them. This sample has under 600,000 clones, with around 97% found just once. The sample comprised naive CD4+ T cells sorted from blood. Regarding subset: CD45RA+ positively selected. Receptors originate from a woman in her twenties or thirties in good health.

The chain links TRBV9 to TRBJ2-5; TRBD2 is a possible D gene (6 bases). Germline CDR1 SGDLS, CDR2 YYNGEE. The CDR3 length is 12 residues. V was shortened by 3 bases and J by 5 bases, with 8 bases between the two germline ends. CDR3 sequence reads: CASSGAGETQYF. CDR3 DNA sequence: TGTGCCAGCAGCGGTGCGGGGGAGACCCAGTACTTC.

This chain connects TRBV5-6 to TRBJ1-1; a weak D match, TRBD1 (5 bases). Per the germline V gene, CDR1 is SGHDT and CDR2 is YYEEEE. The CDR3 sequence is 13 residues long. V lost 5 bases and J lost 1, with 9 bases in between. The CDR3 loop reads CASSWDPNTEAFF. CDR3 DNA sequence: TGTGCCAGCAGTTGGGACCCGAACACTGAAGCTTTCTTT.

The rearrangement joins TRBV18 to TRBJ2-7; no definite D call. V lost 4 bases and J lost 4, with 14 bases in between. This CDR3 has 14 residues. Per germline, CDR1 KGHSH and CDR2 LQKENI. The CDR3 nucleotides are TGTGCCAGCTCACGTTTAACAACCGATTACGAGCAGTACTTC. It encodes CASSRLTTDYEQYF.

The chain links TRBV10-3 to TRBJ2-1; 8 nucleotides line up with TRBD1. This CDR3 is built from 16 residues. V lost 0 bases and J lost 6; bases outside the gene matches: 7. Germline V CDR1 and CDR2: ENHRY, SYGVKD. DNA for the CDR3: TGTGCCATCAGTGAGTCGACGCGGACAGGGAGCAATGAGCAGTTCTTC. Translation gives CAISESTRTGSNEQFF.

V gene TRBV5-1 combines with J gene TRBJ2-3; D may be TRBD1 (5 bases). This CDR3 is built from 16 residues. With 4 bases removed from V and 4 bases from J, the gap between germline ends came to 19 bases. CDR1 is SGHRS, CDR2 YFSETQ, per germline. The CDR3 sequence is CASSATDSSGADTQYF. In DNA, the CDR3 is TGCGCCAGCAGCGCCACAGACAGTTCAGGTGCAGATACGCAGTATTTT.

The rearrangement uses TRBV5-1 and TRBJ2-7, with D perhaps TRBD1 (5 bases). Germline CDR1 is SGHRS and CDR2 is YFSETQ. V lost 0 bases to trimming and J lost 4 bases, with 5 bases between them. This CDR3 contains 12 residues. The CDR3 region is CASSLGQYEQYF. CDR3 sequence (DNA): TGCGCCAGCAGCTTGGGACAGTACGAGCAGTACTTC.

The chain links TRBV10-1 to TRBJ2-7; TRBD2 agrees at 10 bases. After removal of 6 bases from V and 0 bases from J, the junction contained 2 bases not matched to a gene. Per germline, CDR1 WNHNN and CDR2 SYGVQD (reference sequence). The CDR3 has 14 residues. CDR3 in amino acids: CASSRTSGSYEQYF. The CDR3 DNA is TGCGCCAGCAGCCGGACTAGCGGCTCCTACGAGCAGTACTTC.

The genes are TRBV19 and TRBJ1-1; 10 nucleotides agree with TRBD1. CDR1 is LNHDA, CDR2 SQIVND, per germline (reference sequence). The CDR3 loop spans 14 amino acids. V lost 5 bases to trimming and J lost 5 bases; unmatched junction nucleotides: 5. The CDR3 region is CASSPGQGRTEAFF. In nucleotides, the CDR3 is TGTGCCAGTAGTCCGGGACAGGGGCGTACTGAAGCTTTCTTT.

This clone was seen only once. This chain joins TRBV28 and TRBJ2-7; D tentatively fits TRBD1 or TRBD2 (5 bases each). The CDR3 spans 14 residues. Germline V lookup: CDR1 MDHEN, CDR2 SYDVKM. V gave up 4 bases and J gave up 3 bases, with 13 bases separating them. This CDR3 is CASSSGTDDYEQYF. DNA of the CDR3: TGTGCCAGCAGTTCCGGGACGGACGACTACGAGCAGTACTTC.

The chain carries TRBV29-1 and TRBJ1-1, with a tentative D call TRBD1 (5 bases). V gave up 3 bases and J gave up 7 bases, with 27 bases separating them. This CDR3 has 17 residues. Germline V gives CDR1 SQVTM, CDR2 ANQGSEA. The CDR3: CSVEGPTDTFPQFEAFF. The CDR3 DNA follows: TGCAGCGTTGAGGGCCCCACGGACACCTTTCCCCAATTTGAAGCTTTCTTT.

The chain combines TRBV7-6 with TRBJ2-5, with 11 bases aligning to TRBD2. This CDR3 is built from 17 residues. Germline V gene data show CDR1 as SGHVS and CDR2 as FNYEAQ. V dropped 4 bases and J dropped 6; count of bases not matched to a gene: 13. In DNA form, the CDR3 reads TGTGCCAGCAGCTCGCGTAGCGGGAGGGCCGACTTTAAGACCCAGTACTTC. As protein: CASSSRSGRADFKTQYF. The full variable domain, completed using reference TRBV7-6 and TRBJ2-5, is GAGVSQSPRYKVTKRGQDVALRCDPISGHVSLYWYRQALGQGPEFLTYFNYEAQQDKSGLPNDRFSAERPEGSISTLTIQRTEQRDSAMYRCASSSRSGRADFKTQYFGPGTRLLVL.